Below, one T cell receptor beta chain is given with its context. Sequencing was performed with immunoSEQ multiplex PCR; in TCRdb, only in-frame clones are kept and a portion is missing. The sample has around 26,000 clones, approximately 90% seen once. The data stem from a study of T cell changes during pregnancy in multiple sclerosis. This clonotype originated in a female donor in good health, enrolled as a control in a pregnancy study. The input for sequencing was CD4+ T cells from peripheral blood mononuclear cells, taken in the first trimester of pregnancy.

CDR3 coding DNA: TGTGCCAGCAGCTTATCTGAGGTCCAGGGTTGGGAGCAGTACTTC. This translates into CASSLSEVQGWEQYF. The chain combines TRBV5-6 with TRBJ2-7, with D perhaps matching TRBD1 (5 bases). Germline V gene lookup returns CDR1 SGHDT and CDR2 YYEEEE. The V end was cut by 2 bases, the J end by 7 bases, with 19 bases between. The CDR3 extends over 15 amino acids.